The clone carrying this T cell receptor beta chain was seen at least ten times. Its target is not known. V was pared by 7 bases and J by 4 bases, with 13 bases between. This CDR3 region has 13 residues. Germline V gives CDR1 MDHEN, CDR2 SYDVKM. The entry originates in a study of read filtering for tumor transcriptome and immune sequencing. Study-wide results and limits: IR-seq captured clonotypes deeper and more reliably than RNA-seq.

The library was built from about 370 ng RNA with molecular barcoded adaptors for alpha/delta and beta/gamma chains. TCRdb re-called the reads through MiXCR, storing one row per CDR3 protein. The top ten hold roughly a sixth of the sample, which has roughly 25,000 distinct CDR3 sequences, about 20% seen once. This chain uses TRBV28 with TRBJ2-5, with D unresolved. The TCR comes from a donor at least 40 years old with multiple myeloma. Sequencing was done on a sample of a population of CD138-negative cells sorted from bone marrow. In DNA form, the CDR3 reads TGTGCCAGCACCCCCGTTGTTGGAGAGACCCAGTACTTC. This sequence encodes CASTPVVGETQYF.